The 32 T cell receptor beta chains reported below all come from one sample, sequenced in a study of tumor-infiltrating lymphocytes in primary liver carcinoma. The source material, roughly 18-30 mg of unsorted bulk tissue, was used to co-extract RNA and DNA. The investigators made TCR beta cDNA from approximately 0.5 ug total RNA, using a constant-region primer. Slightly modified ARM-PCR with three nested multiplex PCR rounds yielded TCR beta libraries. Amplification in the first two PCR rounds was performed using TRBV1-TRBV30 forward primers and a C-beta reverse primer for roughly 10 cycles each. Each CDR3 protein is one row after TCRdb ran MiXCR on the multiplex PCR reads. Of roughly 78,000 distinct CDR3 sequences listed, over 55% were seen once; the top ten hold roughly an eighth. Sequencing was performed on liver tumor tissue from sampling region 4. The subset: tumor region T4, right-lateral pole. All receptors come from an older woman with primary liver carcinoma and hepatitis B virus infection.

For this clonotype: One junction end does not reproduce the germline sequence, and a read error may be involved. The chain recombines TRBV6-4 with TRBJ2-3, with 14 bases that match TRBD2. Looked up from germline, CDR1 is MRHNA and CDR2 is SNTAGT. The CDR3 sequence is 16 residues long. The CDR3 DNA sequence: TGTGCCAGCGGTACGACTAGCGGGAGGGGCACAGATACGCTGTATTTT. Its translation: CASGTTSGRGTDTLYF.

Remarks on this clonotype: At one of its ends the junction is not consistent with the germline gene, which may arise from a read error. This sequence joins TRBV28 and TRBJ1-1; 7 nucleotides line up with TRBD1. Germline V gene data show CDR1 as MDHEN and CDR2 as SYDVKM. The CDR3 contains 14 residues. The CDR3 DNA reads as TGTGCTAGCAGTCTAGGGGGCAGGTACACTGAAGCTTCCTTT. Protein product: CASSLGGRYTEASF.

As for this clonotype: At one of its ends the junction is not consistent with the germline gene, which may arise from a read error. V usage is TRBV11-2 and J usage is TRBJ2-7, with D perhaps TRBD1 or TRBD2 (6 bases each). The CDR3 contains 16 residues. Germline V lookup: CDR1 SGHAT, CDR2 FQNNGV. The CDR3 DNA reads TGTGCCAGCACGACTTCTGGGTGGGAGGCAAGGGGGGAGCAGTATTTC. It encodes CASTTSGWEARGEQYF.

Notes on this clonotype: One end of the junction does not line up with germline, which may come from a read error. CDR3 DNA: TGCAGTGCTAGAGGCGGGACAGGGGGCGGCTACGAGCAGTGCTTC. Protein product: CSARGGTGGGYEQCF. The genes are TRBV20-1 and TRBJ2-7, with 12 bases fitting TRBD1. The germline CDR1 and CDR2 sequences are DFQATT and SNEGSKA (reference sequence). The CDR3 is 15 residues long.

This clonotype was seen only once. A much larger clone sits a single nucleotide away, making a read error possible. The V gene is TRBV20-1, the J gene TRBJ2-2; the match to TRBD2 covers 10 bases. In germline, CDR1 is DFQATT, CDR2 SNEGSKA (reference sequence). Trimming removed 2 bases from V and 7 bases from J; junction bases left unmatched: 4. The CDR3 has 14 amino acids. CDR3 sequence reads: CSARLAGDIGELFF. CDR3 DNA: TGCAGTGCTAGACTAGCGGGAGACATCGGGGAGCTGTTTTTT.

The CDR3 DNA follows: TGTGCCAGCAGTTACGCCAGCAAGCTCTACGAGCAGTACTTC. Its translation: CASSYASKLYEQYF. V gene TRBV6-5 combines with J gene TRBJ2-7, with D unresolved. The CDR3 totals 14 residues. The V end lost 2 bases, the J end lost 3 bases, and 11 bases lay between the germline ends. From germline, CDR1 is MNHEY and CDR2 SVGAGI.

This clonotype is labeled as medium-sized. The chain recombines TRBV11-2 with TRBJ1-3; D is unclear. CDR1 is SGHAT and CDR2 is FQNNGV in the germline V gene. Trimming removed 5 bases at V and 0 bases at J, with 14 bases between. The CDR3 is 16 amino acids. CDR3 DNA sequence: TGTGCCAGCAGCCAGAGGGTTCAAGCCTCTGGAAACACCATATATTTT. Its protein is CASSQRVQASGNTIYF.

This clonotype was observed many times. This chain joins TRBV5-6 and TRBJ1-1, with D perhaps TRBD1 (5 bases). V was pared by 2 bases and J by 2 bases, with 13 bases between. Germline CDR1 reads SGHDT; CDR2 reads YYEEEE. The CDR3 runs to 15 residues. CDR3 sequence (DNA): TGTGCCAGCAGCTTCGGGGCCAAGAGCAACACTGAAGCTTTCTTT. It specifies CASSFGAKSNTEAFF.

Notes on this clonotype: Germline and junction disagree at one end, which may indicate a read error. The chain combines TRBV29-1 with TRBJ2-6, with D possibly being TRBD2 (6 bases). There are 14 residues in the CDR3. Germline loops: CDR1 SQVTM, CDR2 ANQGSEA. The CDR3 spells CSVGRDREADVLTF. The CDR3 DNA reads as TGCAGCGTTGGCCGGGATAGGGAGGCCGACGTCCTGACTTTC.

The chain combines TRBV11-1 with TRBJ2-2, with D possibly being TRBD2 (6 bases). Germline V CDR1 and CDR2: SGHAT, FQDESV (reference sequence). The CDR3 covers 15 residues. V was trimmed by 8 bases and J by 3 bases, leaving 16 bases between them. The CDR3 reads CASGSPLADTGELFF. For the CDR3, the DNA is TGTGCCAGCGGAAGCCCATTAGCGGACACCGGGGAGCTGTTTTTT.

On this clonotype itself: A much more abundant neighbour one base away suggests this may be a read error. The chain joins TRBV6-4 to TRBJ2-2; D is ambiguous. Germline-derived CDR1 and CDR2 are MRHNA and SNTAGT. The CDR3 is 13 residues long. V lost 5 bases and J lost 3, with 7 bases in between. In nucleotides, the CDR3 is TGTGCCAGCAGTTGTAGGGACACCGGGGAGCTGTTTTTT. The encoded protein is CASSCRDTGELFF.

Remarks on this clonotype: The CDR3 ends on some other residue instead of the conserved phenylalanine or tryptophan, so this is likely a read error. The CDR3 bases are TGCGCCAGCAGTCAGGCAGCTAACTATGGCTACACCATC. This codes for CASSQAANYGYTI. The rearrangement uses TRBV4-1 and TRBJ1-2; unclear D gene. V gave up 6 bases and J gave up 0 bases, with 8 bases separating them. Germline values: CDR1 MGHRA, CDR2 YSYEKL. The length of the CDR3 is 13 residues.

As regards this clonotype: The junction and the germline gene differ at one end; a read error may be behind it. V and J are TRBV6-1 and TRBJ1-1, with 12 bases that match TRBD1. There are 19 residues in the CDR3. The V gene's germline CDR1 is MNHNS and CDR2 SASEGT. The CDR3 region has the DNA TGTGCCAGCAGTGCGCCGGGACAGGGGGCGCGGGAAGTGAACACTGAAGCCTTCTTT. Its protein is CASSAPGQGAREVNTEAFF.

In this sample, this clonotype turned up many times. This sequence joins TRBV6-2 or TRBV6-3 and TRBJ1-1, with D maybe TRBD1 (6 bases). The V gene's germline CDR1 is MNHEY and CDR2 SVGEGT. This CDR3 has 11 amino acids. V shed 6 bases and J shed 7 bases, with 9 bases lying between them. CDR3 sequence reads: CASRRTDEAFF. CDR3 DNA: TGTGCCAGCAGGAGGACAGATGAAGCTTTCTTT.

Concerning this clonotype itself: A read error is possible here, since a much larger clone lies one base away. This sequence joins TRBV7-9 and TRBJ2-3; D is unresolved. The J call is uncertain, as TRBJ1-5 better fits the DNA end. Germline-derived CDR1 and CDR2 are SEHNR and FQNEAQ (reference sequence). This CDR3 comprises 17 residues. The CDR3 region is CASSLIRLGGNTDTQHF. The CDR3 DNA follows: TGTGCCAGCAGCTTAATTCGGTTAGGCGGGAATACAGATACGCAGCATTTT.

This clonotype appeared many times. The genes are TRBV6-5 and TRBJ1-2; 8 bases match TRBD1. The CDR3 is made up of 15 amino acids. The germline gives CDR1 MNHEY, CDR2 SVGAGI. The V gene end was trimmed by 5 bases and the J gene end by 6 bases; junction bases not matched to a gene: 11. The CDR3 DNA is TGTGCCAGCAGTCGCGCCGGACAGGGCGGTAATGGCTACACCTTC. Protein: CASSRAGQGGNGYTF.

In the case of this clonotype: Since no conserved phenylalanine or tryptophan closes the CDR3, a read error is the likely cause. The chain combines TRBV4-1 with TRBJ1-2; D not resolved. The CDR3 contains 16 residues. V dropped 2 bases and J dropped 7 bases, with 20 bases sitting between them. Germline V gene sequence: CDR1 MGHRA, CDR2 YSYEKL. CDR3 DNA sequence: TGCGCCAGCAGCCAAAATATCAGGAGCCCAGGTGGTGGCTACACCTCC. Translation: CASSQNIRSPGGGYTS.

A remark on this clonotype: Relative to the germline gene, one junction end is altered; a read error may explain this. The gene calls are TRBV11-3 and TRBJ2-1; 9 positions agree with TRBD2. Germline CDR1 is SGHNT and CDR2 is YENEEA. This CDR3 comprises 18 residues. This CDR3 reads CVSSLGQCGRAGYNEQIF. The CDR3 DNA is TGTGTCAGCAGCTTAGGTCAATGCGGGAGGGCCGGCTACAATGAGCAGATCTTC.

The chain carries TRBV12-3 or TRBV12-4 and TRBJ2-7; no reliable D call. CDR3 length: 12 residues. The CDR3 DNA is TGTGTAAGCAGGTTCAGCTCCTACGAGCAGTACTTC. Its translation is CVSRFSSYEQYF.

The V call is TRBV11-2, the J call TRBJ2-3, with D uncertain. Matching the DNA end better, TRBJ1-5 makes the J call doubtful. Germline V gene data show CDR1 as SGHAT and CDR2 as FQNNGV. This CDR3 has 20 amino acids. The CDR3 DNA is TGTGCCAGCAGCTTAGATGTAAGTGGGTTAGCGGGAGAAGGGATAGACACGCAGCATTTT. Amino acid sequence: CASSLDVSGLAGEGIDTQHF.

The genes are TRBV25-1 and TRBJ2-3; 9 bases are a match to TRBD2. CDR3 length: 17 residues. Per germline, CDR1 MGHDK and CDR2 SYGVNS. Unmatched junction bases numbered 7, after V lost 2 bases and J lost 1 base. The CDR3 nucleotides are TGTGCCAGCAGTGAAGCTACTAGCGGGTGGGGCACAGATACGCAGTATTTT. Protein: CASSEATSGWGTDTQYF.

As regards this clonotype: One end of the junction varies from germline; a read error may be responsible. The gene calls are TRBV7-9 and TRBJ1-2; D ambiguous. The CDR3 is made up of 11 amino acids. Germline CDR1 is SEHNR and CDR2 is FQNEAQ (reference sequence). CDR3 nucleotide sequence: TGTGCCAGCAAAAAAAACTATGGCTACACTTTC. Translated: CASKKNYGYTF.

The chain has TRBV7-9 and TRBJ1-3, with 7 bases fitting TRBD1. This CDR3 spans 16 amino acids. The germline CDR1 and CDR2 sequences are SEHNR and FQNEAQ (reference sequence). Losses at the gene ends were 1 base for V and 3 bases for J; bases not matched to a gene: 6. DNA of the CDR3: TGTGCCAGCAGCTTAGACAGGGGTGGACTTGGAAACACCATATATTTT. Translation gives CASSLDRGGLGNTIYF.

To note about this clonotype: A much larger clone differs from this one at a single base, so this may be a read error. J is TRBJ2-7 and V is TRBV28; D unresolved. The CDR3 sequence is 14 residues long. CDR1 and CDR2 from the germline V gene are MDHEN and SYDVKM. The CDR3 sequence is CASRRQASSYKQYF. The CDR3 bases are TGTGCCAGCAGAAGGCAGGCCAGCTCCTACAAGCAGTACTTC.

The chain uses TRBV6-5 and TRBJ2-3; no reliable D call. This CDR3 is built from 14 residues. The V end was cut by 7 bases, the J end by 12 bases, with 23 bases between. Germline V lookup: CDR1 MNHEY, CDR2 SVGAGI. The CDR3 DNA sequence: TGTGCCAGCAATCCTATCCCTCGTGACGGTACACAGTATTTT. Its translation is CASNPIPRDGTQYF.

To note about this clonotype: One junction end disagrees with the germline gene, perhaps due to a read error. V usage is TRBV11-3 and J usage is TRBJ2-3, with D hard to call. CDR3 length equals 14 residues. Germline assignment: CDR1 SGHNT and CDR2 YENEEA. CDR3 loop: CTSSLDPPSFTPFF. In DNA, the CDR3 is TGTACCAGTAGCTTAGATCCGCCCAGTTTCACCCCCTTTTTT.

This clonotype was seen many times. This rearrangement joins TRBV12-3 or TRBV12-4 to TRBJ2-1; 9 nucleotides agree with TRBD1. The CDR3 is made up of 16 amino acids. The V segment lost 4 bases and the J segment 5 bases; nucleotides outside the gene matches: 9. The CDR3 spells CASSSRPRDRDNEQFF. For the CDR3, the DNA is TGTGCCAGCAGTTCTCGCCCACGGGACAGGGACAATGAGCAGTTCTTC.

In its sample, this clonotype was seen many times. V gene TRBV5-1 combines with J gene TRBJ1-2, with D perhaps TRBD1 (5 bases). V lost 5 bases, J lost 4 bases, and 18 bases lay in between. The germline gives CDR1 SGHRS, CDR2 YFSETQ. The CDR3 sequence is 15 residues long. The CDR3 nucleotides are TGCGCCAGCAGGGACCCGACAGCGACCTTCTATGGCTACACCTTC. It translates to CASRDPTATFYGYTF.

The table lists this clonotype with a few counts. V gene TRBV19 combines with J gene TRBJ2-1; 9 nucleotides align to TRBD1. The CDR3 is 13 amino acids. CDR1 and CDR2 (germline): LNHDA, SQIVND (reference sequence). Trimming cost V 4 bases and J 9 bases; bases outside gene matches: 4. DNA for the CDR3: TGTGCCAGTAGTAGCACAGGGGGCAGTGAGCAGTTCTTC. This encodes CASSSTGGSEQFF.

The chain carries TRBV4-3 and TRBJ2-1; D unresolved. With 2 bases removed from V and 5 bases from J, the gap between germline ends came to 16 bases. The CDR3 has 16 amino acids. Germline loops: CDR1 LGHNA, CDR2 YSLEER. CDR3 amino acids: CASSQFPPPADNEQFF. For the CDR3, the DNA is TGCGCCAGCAGCCAATTCCCCCCCCCGGCGGACAATGAGCAGTTCTTC.

The table lists this clonotype with many counts. The rearrangement uses TRBV29-1 and TRBJ1-1; no firm D call. V lost 7 bases, J lost 3 bases, and 9 bases lay in between. CDR3 length equals 11 residues. Germline CDR1 and CDR2: SQVTM and ANQGSEA. In DNA, the CDR3 is TGCAGCGCCTCTTTTTACACTGAAGCTTTCTTT. Amino acids: CSASFYTEAFF. The full variable domain, its missing parts supplied by reference TRBV29-1 and TRBJ1-1, is SAVISQKPSRDICQRGTSLTIQCQVDSQVTMMFWYRQQPGQSLTLIATANQGSEATYESGFVIDKFPISRPNLTFSTLTVSNMSPEDSSIYLCSASFYTEAFFGQGTRLTVV.

The table lists this clonotype with many counts. The chain is built from TRBV7-9 and TRBJ2-3, with 13 bases fitting TRBD2. Germline V gene sequence: CDR1 SEHNR, CDR2 FQNEAQ (reference sequence). The junction had 5 bases not matched to a gene; V was cut back by 5 bases and J by 0 bases. The CDR3 totals 17 residues. The DNA for the CDR3 is TGTGCCAGCAGCAGGACTAGCGGGGGTACTAGCACAGATACGCAGTATTTT. Protein sequence: CASSRTSGGTSTDTQYF.